Shown below are 26 T cell receptor beta chains from a single sample sequenced in a study of blood T cell repertoires in COVID-19. Method: immunoSEQ multiplex PCR; TCRdb's copy keeps in-frame clones and lacks some. This table holds about 88,000 clones, 88% found once. Sequencing was carried out using peripheral blood. The receptors originated from a man at least 80 years old with acute or convalescent COVID-19.

This chain's CDR3 is CASITGIITSYEQYF. The CDR3 DNA reads TGTGCCAGCATTACAGGGATTATAACCTCCTACGAGCAGTACTTC. J is TRBJ2-7 and V is TRBV6-5; D perhaps matches TRBD1 (6 bases). Germline lookup yields CDR1 MNHEY and CDR2 SVGAGI. The CDR3 contains 15 residues. The V and J ends lost 7 bases and 0 bases respectively, with 16 bases between them.

The J gene is TRBJ1-4, the V gene TRBV19; perhaps TRBD1 as D (6 bases). The V end was cut by 6 bases, the J end by 7 bases, with 15 bases between. The CDR3 runs to 14 residues. The germline gives CDR1 LNHDA, CDR2 SQIVND (reference sequence). DNA for the CDR3: TGTGCCAGTAGGACGGGTAGGGGGAGTGAAAAACTGTTTTTT. This codes for CASRTGRGSEKLFF.

This chain joins TRBV7-3 and TRBJ1-2, with D tentatively TRBD1 (5 bases). CDR3 size: 16 residues. Germline CDR1 and CDR2: SGHTA and FQGTGA. Trimming shortened V by 5 bases and J by 4 bases, and 20 bases separated the two germline ends. The CDR3 DNA is TGTGCCAGCAGCCCCGGGTCAGGGAATCACGCCTATGGCTACACCTTC. Encoded protein: CASSPGSGNHAYGYTF.

The chain has TRBV28 and TRBJ1-2; 12 nucleotides agree with TRBD1. Germline assignment: CDR1 MDHEN and CDR2 SYDVKM. The J segment lost 5 bases and the V segment lost 3 bases, leaving 19 bases of the junction unmatched. The length of the CDR3 is 20 residues. CDR3 protein: CASSFLGTGGFPAAKYGYTF. The CDR3 DNA is TGTGCCAGCAGTTTCCTAGGGACAGGGGGCTTTCCCGCCGCCAAATATGGCTACACCTTC.

The rearrangement links TRBV7-9 to TRBJ2-5; 7 nucleotides align to TRBD1. This CDR3 spans 16 amino acids. Germline lookup yields CDR1 SEHNR and CDR2 FQNEAQ (reference sequence). J was trimmed by 3 bases and V by 3 bases; bases with no gene match: 10. CDR3 bases: TGTGCCAGCAGCTTCCAGACAGGGAGAAATAAAGAGACCCAGTACTTC. Its translation is CASSFQTGRNKETQYF.

The chain is built from TRBV2 and TRBJ2-7, with TRBD1 matching 11 bases. This CDR3 contains 13 residues. In germline, CDR1 is SNHLY, CDR2 FYNNEI. With V trimmed by 6 bases and J by 6 bases, 4 bases remained unmatched. The CDR3 loop reads CASSGQGAGEQYF. The CDR3 nucleotides are TGTGCCAGCAGCGGACAGGGGGCTGGCGAGCAGTACTTC. Full variable domain (remainder filled in from reference TRBV2 and TRBJ2-7): EPEVTQTPSHQVTQMGQEVILRCVPISNHLYFYWYRQILGQKVEFLVSFYNNEISEKSEIFDDQFSVERPDGSNFTLKIRSTKLEDSAMYFCASSGQGAGEQYFGPGTRLTVT.

This chain uses TRBV11-3 with TRBJ1-6; no definite D call. The V gene's germline CDR1 is SGHNT and CDR2 YENEEA. The V end lost 5 bases, the J end lost 7 bases, and 9 bases lay between the germline ends. The CDR3 spans 13 residues. CDR3 bases: TGTGCCAGCAGCCAGCGGCGGAATTCACCCCTCCACTTT. Residues: CASSQRRNSPLHF.

The V call is TRBV7-6, the J call TRBJ1-3; D perhaps matches TRBD1 (5 bases). This CDR3 is 15 amino acids long. CDR1 is SGHVS, CDR2 FNYEAQ, per germline. V was shortened by 1 base and J by 4 bases, with 11 bases between the two germline ends. CDR3 in amino acids: CASSLVSGDGNTIYF. The DNA of the CDR3 is TGTGCCAGCAGCTTAGTTTCGGGGGACGGAAACACCATATATTTT.

The gene calls are TRBV28 and TRBJ2-7; 9 positions match TRBD1. Trimming removed 7 bases from V and 2 bases from J; junction bases left unmatched: 9. The length of the CDR3 is 15 residues. Looked up from germline, CDR1 is MDHEN and CDR2 is SYDVKM. CDR3 DNA: TGTGCCAGCAAAATCTCCGGGACAGGGACCTACGAGCAGTACTTC. Its protein product is CASKISGTGTYEQYF.

V usage is TRBV4-3 and J usage is TRBJ2-1, with 9 nucleotides matching TRBD2. Germline CDR1 LGHNA, CDR2 YSLEER. The CDR3 is made up of 16 amino acids. V gave up 1 base and J gave up 8 bases; unmatched junction bases: 9. The CDR3 spells CASSQGPGTSPYEQFF. In DNA form, the CDR3 reads TGCGCCAGCAGCCAAGGCCCCGGGACTAGCCCTTATGAGCAGTTCTTC.

This clone has only one observation. The chain carries TRBV5-1 and TRBJ1-1; 9 positions match TRBD1. The V gene's germline CDR1 is SGHRS and CDR2 YFSETQ. The CDR3 runs to 13 residues. J was trimmed by 10 bases and V by 6 bases; bases with no gene match: 10. The CDR3 region is CASTHPSTGGAFF. The CDR3 DNA follows: TGCGCCAGCACCCATCCATCGACAGGGGGAGCTTTCTTT.

The chain combines TRBV2 with TRBJ1-2; D uncertain. Germline lookup yields CDR1 SNHLY and CDR2 FYNNEI. The CDR3 totals 12 residues. V lost 6 bases and J 4 bases, leaving 9 bases between the germline ends. The CDR3 DNA follows: TGTGCCAGCAGCACTGAGGGCTATGGCTACACCTTC. Protein sequence: CASSTEGYGYTF. The whole variable domain, filled in from reference TRBV2 and TRBJ1-2, reads EPEVTQTPSHQVTQMGQEVILRCVPISNHLYFYWYRQILGQKVEFLVSFYNNEISEKSEIFDDQFSVERPDGSNFTLKIRSTKLEDSAMYFCASSTEGYGYTFGSGTRLTVV.

This clone came up a few times. The chain links TRBV6-5 to TRBJ1-2; 7 positions agree with TRBD1. Germline assignment: CDR1 MNHEY and CDR2 SVGAGI. CDR3 size: 13 residues. J gave up 4 bases and V 5 bases, and 4 bases lay outside the gene matches. The CDR3: CASSNGQVYGYTF. In nucleotides, the CDR3 is TGTGCCAGCAGTAACGGACAGGTCTATGGCTACACCTTC.

The chain has TRBV7-6 and TRBJ2-1; 8 bases fit TRBD2. Looked up from germline, CDR1 is SGHVS and CDR2 is FNYEAQ. V dropped 1 base and J dropped 2; count of bases not matched to a gene: 4. This CDR3 has 16 amino acids. In nucleotides, the CDR3 is TGTGCCAGCAGCTTAGAAGCGGGAGCTGCCTACAATGAGCAGTTCTTC. This gives the protein CASSLEAGAAYNEQFF.

The rearrangement uses TRBV5-6 and TRBJ1-2; TRBD1 agrees at 9 bases. Germline lookup yields CDR1 SGHDT and CDR2 YYEEEE. The CDR3 totals 14 residues. J was trimmed by 4 bases and V by 4 bases; bases with no gene match: 5. CDR3 sequence: CASSPRTGVYGYTF. Written as DNA, the CDR3 is TGTGCCAGCAGCCCTAGGACAGGGGTCTATGGCTACACCTTC.

DNA for the CDR3: TGCGCCAGCAGCGCCTCGACAGGGGAAGCTTTCTTT. It yields the protein CASSASTGEAFF. J is TRBJ1-1 and V is TRBV5-1, with 7 bases that match TRBD1. With V trimmed by 4 bases and J by 8 bases, 5 bases remained unmatched. Germline V gene sequence: CDR1 SGHRS, CDR2 YFSETQ. CDR3 length: 12 amino acids.

The chain uses TRBV11-1 and TRBJ2-1; the match to TRBD1 covers 11 bases. Germline trimming cut 5 bases from V and 11 bases from J; bases unmatched to any gene: 11. CDR1 and CDR2 (germline): SGHAT, FQDESV (reference sequence). There are 15 residues in the CDR3. Here the CDR3 DNA reads TGTGCCAGCAGCGAAGTGGGACAGGGGGAAGATCAGCAGTTCTTC. It translates to CASSEVGQGEDQQFF.

J is TRBJ2-1 and V is TRBV25-1, with 11 positions matching TRBD2. CDR3 length equals 15 residues. Germline V CDR1 and CDR2: MGHDK, SYGVNS. The ends lost 6 bases at V and 5 bases at J; junction bases unmatched: 6. In DNA form, the CDR3 reads TGTGCCAGCAGCAACCCGGGACTAGCGGACAATGAGCAGTTCTTC. Translated, it gives CASSNPGLADNEQFF. The complete variable domain, with remaining parts taken from reference TRBV25-1 and TRBJ2-1, reads EADIYQTPRYLVIGTGKKITLECSQTMGHDKMYWYQQDPGMELHLIHYSYGVNSTEKGDLSSESTVSRIRTEHFPLTLESARPSHTSQYLCASSNPGLADNEQFFGPGTRLTVL.

This sequence joins TRBV19 and TRBJ2-3; TRBD1 is a possible D gene (5 bases). V lost 5 bases, J lost 4 bases, and 13 bases lay in between. Germline V gives CDR1 LNHDA, CDR2 SQIVND (reference sequence). The CDR3 runs to 14 residues. This CDR3 is CASSGTPGPDTQYF. CDR3 bases: TGTGCCAGTAGTGGCACTCCAGGGCCAGATACGCAGTATTTT. The complete variable domain, with remaining parts taken from reference TRBV19 and TRBJ2-3, reads DGGITQSPKYLFRKEGQNVTLSCEQNLNHDAMYWYRQDPGQGLRLIYYSQIVNDFQKGDIAEGYSVSREKKESFPLTVTSAQKNPTAFYLCASSGTPGPDTQYFGPGTRLTVL.

The chain uses TRBV2 and TRBJ1-6; 8 positions agree with TRBD1. Germline V gene sequence: CDR1 SNHLY, CDR2 FYNNEI. J gave up 9 bases and V 6 bases, and 7 bases lay outside the gene matches. This CDR3 comprises 14 residues. CDR3 bases: TGTGCCAGCAGCCCCGGGACAGGAGTTTCACCCCTCCACTTT. Residues: CASSPGTGVSPLHF. The whole variable domain, filled in from reference TRBV2 and TRBJ1-6, reads EPEVTQTPSHQVTQMGQEVILRCVPISNHLYFYWYRQILGQKVEFLVSFYNNEISEKSEIFDDQFSVERPDGSNFTLKIRSTKLEDSAMYFCASSPGTGVSPLHFGNGTRLTVT.

This chain links TRBV10-3 with TRBJ2-1, with 14 bases identical to TRBD2. Trimming removed 6 bases from V and 3 bases from J; junction bases left unmatched: 10. CDR3 size: 18 residues. Germline V gene lookup returns CDR1 ENHRY and CDR2 SYGVKD. Written as DNA, the CDR3 is TGTGCCATCAGAGGGGAAGGTGGGACTAGCGGGAGCTACAATGAGCAGTTCTTC. Translating it yields CAIRGEGGTSGSYNEQFF.

This chain connects TRBV9 to TRBJ2-1; 13 positions match TRBD2. The V gene end was trimmed by 4 bases and the J gene end by 8 bases; junction bases not matched to a gene: 9. This CDR3 is built from 16 residues. Germline V gene sequence: CDR1 SGDLS, CDR2 YYNGEE. The CDR3 here is CASSSFPGLAGHEQFF. As DNA, the CDR3 is TGTGCCAGCAGCTCTTTCCCGGGACTAGCGGGGCATGAGCAGTTCTTC.

Notes on this clone: This CDR3 is also generated by other DNA sequences in the sample. The chain joins TRBV5-1 to TRBJ1-1; 8 nucleotides agree with TRBD1. With 4 bases clipped from V and 5 bases from J, the junction kept 7 bases outside the gene matches. CDR1 and CDR2 from the germline V gene are SGHRS and YFSETQ. CDR3 size: 14 residues. The CDR3, as DNA: TGCGCCAGCAGCACCGGACAGGGAGGAACTGAAGCTTTCTTT. It is translated as CASSTGQGGTEAFF.

The chain carries TRBV5-4 and TRBJ2-7; 8 nucleotides line up with TRBD2. The CDR3 is 16 residues long. Germline trimming cut 3 bases from V and 1 base from J; bases unmatched to any gene: 9. Germline-derived CDR1 and CDR2 are SGHNT and YYREEE (reference sequence). The CDR3 DNA follows: TGTGCCAGCAGCTCGGCAACTAGCGGATTTTCCTACGAGCAGTACTTC. Translating gives CASSSATSGFSYEQYF.

The rearrangement uses TRBV7-9 and TRBJ1-2, with a tentative D call TRBD1 (6 bases). The V end lost 5 bases, the J end lost 4 bases, and 14 bases lay between the germline ends. The CDR3 is 14 amino acids. Germline values: CDR1 SEHNR, CDR2 FQNEAQ (reference sequence). The DNA of the CDR3 is TGTGCCAGCAGCCGAGAACAGGGAACCTATGGCTACACCTTC. Its protein is CASSREQGTYGYTF. The full variable domain, rest sourced from reference TRBV7-9 and TRBJ1-2, is DTGVSQNPRHKITKRGQNVTFRCDPISEHNRLYWYRQTLGQGPEFLTYFQNEAQLEKSRLLSDRFSAERPKGSFSTLEIQRTEQGDSAMYLCASSREQGTYGYTFGSGTRLTVV.

This clone has a single count. The chain is built from TRBV20-1 and TRBJ1-1; weak D call: TRBD1 (5 bases). V lost 3 bases and J 6 bases, leaving 17 bases between the germline ends. The CDR3 covers 14 residues. Germline V lookup: CDR1 DFQATT, CDR2 SNEGSKA (reference sequence). The DNA of the CDR3 is TGCAGTGCTAGTTCGGACACCTGGATCTCTGAAGCTTTCTTT. Its protein is CSASSDTWISEAFF.